This is a list of T cell receptor beta chains from one sample in a study of blood T cell repertoires in COVID-19. Assay used: immunoSEQ multiplex PCR; TCRdb lists only in-frame clones, some missing. Of 150,000 to 200,000 clones listed, about 93% are singletons. The sequenced sample was peripheral blood. These receptors all stem from a woman in her forties or fifties with acute or convalescent COVID-19. CDR3s include the opening cysteine and the closing phenylalanine or tryptophan. A D gene is named only where the DNA matches it firmly. The listing skips clone size in some rows; elsewhere it reads once, few, many or a size class.

clone_size: .
d_call: .
v_call: TRBV3-1/TRBV3-2
j_call: TRBJ2-7
cdr3_aa: CASSRSQGNYEQYF
cdr3_nt: TGTGCCAGCAGCCGCTCACAGGGCAACTACGAGCAGTACTTC

clone_size: .
d_call: TRBD2
v_call: TRBV28
j_call: TRBJ2-2
cdr3_aa: CASSIHGGRAGELFF
cdr3_nt: TGTGCCAGCAGTATCCACGGGGGGAGAGCCGGGGAGCTGTTTTTT

clone_size: .
d_call: TRBD1
v_call: TRBV4-1
j_call: TRBJ2-3
cdr3_aa: CASSRTGDGADTQYF
cdr3_nt: TGCGCCAGCAGCCGGACAGGGGACGGGGCAGATACGCAGTATTTT

clone_size: .
d_call: .
v_call: TRBV27
j_call: TRBJ1-2
cdr3_aa: CASSLRGNYGYTF
cdr3_nt: TGTGCCAGCAGTTTACGGGGTAACTATGGCTACACCTTC

clone_size: .
d_call: .
v_call: TRBV18
j_call: TRBJ1-3
cdr3_aa: CASSPPRDSGNTIYF
cdr3_nt: TGTGCCAGCTCACCACCGAGGGACTCTGGAAACACCATATATTTT

clone_size: .
d_call: .
v_call: TRBV28
j_call: TRBJ2-5
cdr3_aa: CASSREETQYF
cdr3_nt: TGTGCCAGCAGTCGAGAGGAGACCCAGTACTTC

clone_size: .
d_call: .
v_call: TRBV25-1
j_call: TRBJ2-2
cdr3_aa: CASSDQGRNTGELFF
cdr3_nt: TGTGCCAGCAGTGACCAGGGAAGGAACACCGGGGAGCTGTTTTTT

clone_size: .
d_call: .
v_call: TRBV28
j_call: TRBJ2-3
cdr3_aa: CASSLSLLREGTDTQYF
cdr3_nt: TGTGCCAGCAGTTTATCTCTATTGAGGGAAGGCACAGATACGCAGTATTTT

clone_size: .
d_call: .
v_call: TRBV25-1
j_call: TRBJ2-1
cdr3_aa: CASSEEDREQFF
cdr3_nt: TGTGCCAGCAGTGAAGAGGATAGAGAGCAGTTCTTC

clone_size: .
d_call: TRBD1
v_call: TRBV5-1
j_call: TRBJ2-6
cdr3_aa: CASSSGQGSGANVLTF
cdr3_nt: TGCGCCAGCAGCTCGGGACAGGGATCTGGGGCCAACGTCCTGACTTTC

clone_size: once
d_call: TRBD1
v_call: TRBV19
j_call: TRBJ1-1
cdr3_aa: CASTHLWTGGAAEAFF
cdr3_nt: TGTGCCAGTACTCACCTATGGACAGGGGGCGCCGCTGAAGCTTTCTTT

clone_size: .
d_call: TRBD1
v_call: TRBV29-1
j_call: TRBJ1-2
cdr3_aa: CSVHRGGYGYTF
cdr3_nt: TGCAGCGTTCACAGGGGCGGCTATGGCTACACCTTC

clone_size: .
d_call: .
v_call: TRBV6-5
j_call: TRBJ2-6
cdr3_aa: CASAVVSGANVLTF
cdr3_nt: TGTGCCAGCGCTGTAGTGTCTGGGGCCAACGTCCTGACTTTC

clone_size: .
d_call: .
v_call: TRBV2
j_call: TRBJ1-3
cdr3_aa: CASASIRGGNSGNTIYF
cdr3_nt: TGTGCCAGCGCTTCGATCCGGGGGGGAAACTCTGGAAACACCATATATTTT

clone_size: .
d_call: .
v_call: TRBV7-2
j_call: TRBJ2-5
cdr3_aa: CASSLVPDFKETQYF
cdr3_nt: TGTGCCAGCAGCTTAGTACCCGACTTTAAAGAGACCCAGTACTTC

clone_size: .
d_call: TRBD2
v_call: TRBV25-1
j_call: TRBJ2-3
cdr3_aa: CASSEFVAGLTDTQYF
cdr3_nt: TGTGCCAGCAGTGAATTTGTAGCGGGATTGACAGATACGCAGTATTTT

clone_size: once
d_call: TRBD2
v_call: TRBV6-2/TRBV6-3
j_call: TRBJ2-3
cdr3_aa: CASSWTSGRFSTDTQYF
cdr3_nt: TGTGCCAGCAGTTGGACTAGCGGGAGGTTCAGTACAGATACGCAGTATTTT

clone_size: .
d_call: TRBD1
v_call: TRBV18
j_call: TRBJ1-5
cdr3_aa: CASSRDRNQPQHF
cdr3_nt: TGTGCCAGCTCACGGGACAGGAACCAGCCCCAGCATTTT

clone_size: .
d_call: .
v_call: TRBV19
j_call: TRBJ2-5
cdr3_aa: CAAGERETQYF
cdr3_nt: TGTGCAGCAGGGGAGCGGGAGACCCAGTACTTC

clone_size: few
d_call: .
v_call: TRBV4-1
j_call: TRBJ2-7
cdr3_aa: CASSRRSNEYYEQYF
cdr3_nt: TGCGCCAGCAGTCGCCGATCTAATGAATACTACGAGCAGTACTTC

clone_size: .
d_call: .
v_call: TRBV5-6
j_call: TRBJ2-3
cdr3_aa: CASRSTPKAGNTQYF
cdr3_nt: TGTGCCAGCAGGTCCACCCCTAAGGCGGGGAATACGCAGTATTTT

clone_size: .
d_call: .
v_call: TRBV19
j_call: TRBJ2-1
cdr3_aa: CASSMGGIGNNEQFF
cdr3_nt: TGTGCCAGTAGTATGGGGGGAATAGGAAACAATGAGCAGTTCTTC

clone_size: .
d_call: .
v_call: TRBV3-1/TRBV3-2
j_call: TRBJ1-6
cdr3_aa: CASSQDPDPGYSPLHF
cdr3_nt: TGTGCCAGCAGCCAAGACCCCGACCCAGGGTATTCACCCCTCCACTTT

clone_size: .
d_call: TRBD1
v_call: TRBV4-3
j_call: TRBJ1-3
cdr3_aa: CASSRDRSFSGNTIYF
cdr3_nt: TGCGCCAGCAGCCGGGACAGATCTTTCTCTGGAAACACCATATATTTT

clone_size: .
d_call: .
v_call: TRBV7-2
j_call: TRBJ1-4
cdr3_aa: CASSRLGQGDEKLFF
cdr3_nt: TGTGCCAGCAGCAGGTTGGGGCAGGGCGACGAAAAACTGTTTTTT

clone_size: .
d_call: .
v_call: TRBV9
j_call: TRBJ1-2
cdr3_aa: CASSPLPGREGYTF
cdr3_nt: TGTGCCAGCAGCCCCCTGCCAGGCCGTGAGGGCTACACCTTC

clone_size: .
d_call: TRBD1
v_call: TRBV27
j_call: TRBJ2-7
cdr3_aa: CASSPWTGTREQYF
cdr3_nt: TGTGCCAGCAGTCCCTGGACAGGGACGCGCGAGCAGTACTTC

clone_size: .
d_call: TRBD1
v_call: TRBV5-1
j_call: TRBJ1-4
cdr3_aa: CASSSQGATNEKLFF
cdr3_nt: TGCGCCAGCAGCTCACAGGGGGCAACTAATGAAAAACTGTTTTTT

clone_size: .
d_call: TRBD2
v_call: TRBV9
j_call: TRBJ2-5
cdr3_aa: CASSVGGGREGTQYF
cdr3_nt: TGTGCCAGCAGCGTAGGCGGGGGGAGGGAAGGGACCCAGTACTTC

clone_size: once
d_call: TRBD1
v_call: TRBV4-1
j_call: TRBJ1-2
cdr3_aa: CASSSRQGYIDGYTF
cdr3_nt: TGCGCCAGCAGCTCCCGACAGGGATATATAGATGGCTACACCTTC

clone_size: .
d_call: .
v_call: TRBV10-2
j_call: TRBJ1-1
cdr3_aa: CASSIGQSSTEAFF
cdr3_nt: TGCGCCAGCAGTATCGGACAATCTAGCACTGAAGCTTTCTTT

clone_size: .
d_call: TRBD1
v_call: TRBV5-1
j_call: TRBJ1-2
cdr3_aa: CASSLGTGGLGGYTF
cdr3_nt: TGCGCCAGCAGCTTGGGTACAGGGGGCTTAGGAGGCTACACCTTC

clone_size: .
d_call: TRBD1
v_call: TRBV7-2
j_call: TRBJ1-1
cdr3_aa: CASSLSGTGEWAMNTEAFF
cdr3_nt: TGTGCCAGCAGCTTGTCCGGGACAGGGGAGTGGGCTATGAACACTGAAGCTTTCTTT